This TCR beta chain was captured in a study of early T cells in non-severe SARS-CoV-2 infection. Study information: Unpaired chains resulted from sequencing bulk RNA of unsorted whole blood.

Trimming took off 1 base at V and 5 bases at J, with 7 bases between the two ends. This CDR3 region has 13 residues. At least ten counts were recorded for this clonotype. Its antigen is unidentified. Study conclusions and caveats: In VDJdb matching, anti-spike CD8 responses were favored while private and CD4 specificities went missing.

Molecules of cDNA were individually given unique molecular identifiers that were attached to them. Each CDR3 protein gets one entry after TCRdb re-called the 5' RACE reads with MiXCR. The sample includes about 27,000 distinct CDR3 sequences, just over 4% seen only once; the top ten take under 8%. The chain uses TRBV12-3 or TRBV12-4 and TRBJ2-3; D is ambiguous. What was sequenced was whole blood. The sequence came from an adult who was a healthcare worker with PCR-confirmed SARS-CoV-2 infection or an uninfected control (not recorded which). CDR3 DNA: TGTGCCAGCAGTTTAGTTACGGGAGATACGCAGTATTTT. As protein: CASSLVTGDTQYF.